The 5 T cell receptor beta chains below all came from one sample that was sequenced in a study of T cell responses to AZD1222 COVID-19 vaccine. Clones were read by immunoSEQ multiplex PCR, and TCRdb kept only the in-frame ones, dropping some. The repertoire holds approximately 150,000 clones, with around nine tenths as singletons. The sample here was peripheral blood, taken 28 days after the second AZD1222 dose. These receptors were collected from an adult who received the AZD1222 COVID-19 vaccine.

In its sample, this clone was seen once. The chain recombines TRBV6-2 or TRBV6-3 with TRBJ2-1; no firm D call. V was cut by 2 bases and J by 7 bases, with 6 bases left in between. This CDR3 has 12 residues. Germline V gives CDR1 MNHEY, CDR2 SVGEGT. CDR3: CASSYADNEQFF. The CDR3 nucleotides read TGTGCCAGCAGTTACGCCGATAATGAGCAGTTCTTC.

V usage is TRBV5-5 and J usage is TRBJ1-1, with TRBD1 matching 8 bases. With 5 bases clipped from V and 8 bases from J, the junction kept 11 bases outside the gene matches. This CDR3 spans 14 amino acids. Germline CDR1 reads SGHKS; CDR2 reads YYEKEE (reference sequence). The CDR3 nucleotides are TGTGCCAGCAGTTCCGGGACAGGAGGCACAGAAGCTTTCTTT. This translates into CASSSGTGGTEAFF.

The rearrangement joins TRBV6-2 or TRBV6-3 to TRBJ2-3; D is uncertain. The germline gives CDR1 MNHEY, CDR2 SVGEGT. CDR3 length: 15 amino acids. Trimming left V 2 bases short and J 4 bases short, with 13 bases between. CDR3 region: CASSYDQAGADTQYF. For the CDR3, the DNA is TGTGCCAGCAGTTACGATCAGGCAGGAGCAGATACGCAGTATTTT.

This clone was recorded only once. This sequence joins TRBV27 and TRBJ2-3; D gene unclear. With 0 bases removed from V and 3 bases from J, the gap between germline ends came to 4 bases. This CDR3 is built from 13 residues. The germline gives CDR1 MNHEY, CDR2 SMNVEV (reference sequence). For the CDR3, the DNA is TGTGCCAGCAGTTTATCGATGACAGATACGCAGTATTTT. This codes for CASSLSMTDTQYF.

The J gene is TRBJ2-7, the V gene TRBV10-3; perhaps TRBD1 as D (5 bases). This CDR3 region has 13 residues. Germline values: CDR1 ENHRY, CDR2 SYGVKD. Trimming shortened V by 6 bases and J by 7 bases, and 16 bases separated the two germline ends. The CDR3 reads CAISSDSQGEQYF. The DNA for the CDR3 is TGTGCCATCAGCTCTGACTCGCAGGGAGAGCAGTACTTC.